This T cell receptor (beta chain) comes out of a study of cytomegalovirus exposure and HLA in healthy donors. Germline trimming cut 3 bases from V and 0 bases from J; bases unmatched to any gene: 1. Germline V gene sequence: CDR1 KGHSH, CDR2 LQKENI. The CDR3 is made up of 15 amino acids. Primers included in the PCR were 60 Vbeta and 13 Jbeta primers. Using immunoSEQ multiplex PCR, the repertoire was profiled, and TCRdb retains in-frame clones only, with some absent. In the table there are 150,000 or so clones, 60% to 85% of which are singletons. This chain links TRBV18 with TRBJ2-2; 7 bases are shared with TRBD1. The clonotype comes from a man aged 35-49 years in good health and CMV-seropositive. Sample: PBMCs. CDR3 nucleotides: TGTGCCAGCTCACCGGGGACAGCGAACACCGGGGAGCTGTTTTTT. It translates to CASSPGTANTGELFF.